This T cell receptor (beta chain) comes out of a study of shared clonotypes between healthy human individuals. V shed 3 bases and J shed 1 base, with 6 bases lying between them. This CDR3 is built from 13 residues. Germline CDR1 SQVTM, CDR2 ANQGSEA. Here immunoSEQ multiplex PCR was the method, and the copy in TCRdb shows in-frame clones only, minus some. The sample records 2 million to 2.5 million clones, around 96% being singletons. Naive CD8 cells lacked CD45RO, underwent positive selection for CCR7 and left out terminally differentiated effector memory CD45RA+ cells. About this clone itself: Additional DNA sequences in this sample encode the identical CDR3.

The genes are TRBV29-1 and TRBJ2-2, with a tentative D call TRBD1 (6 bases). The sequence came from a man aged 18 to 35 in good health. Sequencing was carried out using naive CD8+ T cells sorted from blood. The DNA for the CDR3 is TGCAGCGTTGACAGGGGGAACACCGGGGAGCTGTTTTTT. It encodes CSVDRGNTGELFF.